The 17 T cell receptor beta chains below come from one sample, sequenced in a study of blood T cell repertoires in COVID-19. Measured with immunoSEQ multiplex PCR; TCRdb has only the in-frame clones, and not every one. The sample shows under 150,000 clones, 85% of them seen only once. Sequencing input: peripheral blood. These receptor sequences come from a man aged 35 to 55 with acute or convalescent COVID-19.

In DNA form, the CDR3 reads TGCGCCAGCAGGGGAGATGAAACTCGAAACACCATATATTTT. Protein: CASRGDETRNTIYF. The chain has TRBV5-1 and TRBJ1-3; D uncertain. Germline CDR1 reads SGHRS; CDR2 reads YFSETQ. Trimming cost V 5 bases and J 5 bases, with 14 bases left between them. The length of the CDR3 is 14 residues.

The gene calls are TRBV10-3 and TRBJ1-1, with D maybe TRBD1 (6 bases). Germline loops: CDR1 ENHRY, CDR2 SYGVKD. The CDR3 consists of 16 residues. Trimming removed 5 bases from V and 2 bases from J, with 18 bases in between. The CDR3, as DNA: TGTGCCATCAGTCCGAATCCGACAGGAGACAACACTGAAGCTTTCTTT. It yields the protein CAISPNPTGDNTEAFF.

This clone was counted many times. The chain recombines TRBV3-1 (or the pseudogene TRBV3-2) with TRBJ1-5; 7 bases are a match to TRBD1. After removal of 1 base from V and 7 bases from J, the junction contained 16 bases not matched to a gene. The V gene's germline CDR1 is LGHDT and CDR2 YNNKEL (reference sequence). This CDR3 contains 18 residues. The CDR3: CASSQVILRGPREQPQHF. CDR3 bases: TGTGCCAGCAGCCAAGTAATATTAAGGGGGCCGAGGGAACAGCCCCAGCATTTT.

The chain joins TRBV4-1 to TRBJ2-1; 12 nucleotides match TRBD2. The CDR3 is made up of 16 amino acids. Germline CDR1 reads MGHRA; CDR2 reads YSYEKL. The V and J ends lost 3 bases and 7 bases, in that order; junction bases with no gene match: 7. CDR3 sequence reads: CASSQLAGGLGNEQFF. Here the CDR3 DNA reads TGCGCCAGCAGCCAGCTAGCGGGGGGGCTGGGGAATGAGCAGTTCTTC.

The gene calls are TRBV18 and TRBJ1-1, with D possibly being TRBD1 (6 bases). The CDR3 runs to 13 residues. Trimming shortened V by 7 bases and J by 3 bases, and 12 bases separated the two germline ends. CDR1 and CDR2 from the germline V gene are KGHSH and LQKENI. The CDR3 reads CASFAGAYTEAFF. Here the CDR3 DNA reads TGTGCCAGCTTTGCAGGGGCATACACTGAAGCTTTCTTT.

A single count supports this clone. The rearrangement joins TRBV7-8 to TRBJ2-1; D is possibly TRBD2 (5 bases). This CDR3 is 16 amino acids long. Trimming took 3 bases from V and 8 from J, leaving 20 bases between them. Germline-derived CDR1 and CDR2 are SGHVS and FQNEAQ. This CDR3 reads CASSFPREHKVDEQFF. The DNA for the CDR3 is TGTGCCAGCAGCTTTCCCCGGGAACACAAAGTCGATGAGCAGTTCTTC.

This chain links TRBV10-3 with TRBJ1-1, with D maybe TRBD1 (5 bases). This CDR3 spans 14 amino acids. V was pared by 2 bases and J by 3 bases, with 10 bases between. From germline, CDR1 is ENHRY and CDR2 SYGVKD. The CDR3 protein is CAISEGGGDTEAFF. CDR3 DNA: TGTGCCATCAGTGAGGGGGGGGGAGACACTGAAGCTTTCTTT.

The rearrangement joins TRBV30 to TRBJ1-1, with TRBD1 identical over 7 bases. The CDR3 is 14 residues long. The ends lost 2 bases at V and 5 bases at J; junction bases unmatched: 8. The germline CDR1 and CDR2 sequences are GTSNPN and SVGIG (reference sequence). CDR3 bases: TGTGCCTGGAGTAATTCCAGGGGGTGGACTGAAGCTTTCTTT. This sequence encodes CAWSNSRGWTEAFF. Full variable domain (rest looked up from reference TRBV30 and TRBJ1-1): SQTIHQWPATLVQPVGSPLSLECTVEGTSNPNLYWYRQAAGRGLQLLFYSVGIGQISSEVPQNLSASRPQDRQFILSSKKLLLSDSGFYLCAWSNSRGWTEAFFGQGTRLTVV.

The chain's CDR3 is CASSKWTGGDTQYF. The CDR3 DNA sequence: TGTGCCAGCAGCAAATGGACAGGGGGAGATACGCAGTATTTT. This chain joins TRBV7-2 and TRBJ2-3, with 10 bases fitting TRBD1. CDR1 SGHTA and CDR2 FQGNSA come from the germline V gene. V gave up 5 bases and J gave up 5 bases; unmatched junction bases: 4. This CDR3 is 14 amino acids long.

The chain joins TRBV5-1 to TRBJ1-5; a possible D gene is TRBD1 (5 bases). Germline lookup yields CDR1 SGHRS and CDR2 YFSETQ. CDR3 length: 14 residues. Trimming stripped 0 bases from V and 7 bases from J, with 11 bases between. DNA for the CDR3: TGCGCCAGCAGCTTGGATACAGGCGAACAGCCCCAGCATTTT. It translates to CASSLDTGEQPQHF.

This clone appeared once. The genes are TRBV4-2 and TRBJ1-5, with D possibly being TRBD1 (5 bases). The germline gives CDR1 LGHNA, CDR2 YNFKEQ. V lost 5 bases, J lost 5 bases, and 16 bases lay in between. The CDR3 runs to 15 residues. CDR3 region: CASSTRVGGDQPQHF. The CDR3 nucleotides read TGTGCCAGCAGCACCCGAGTGGGGGGGGATCAGCCCCAGCATTTT.

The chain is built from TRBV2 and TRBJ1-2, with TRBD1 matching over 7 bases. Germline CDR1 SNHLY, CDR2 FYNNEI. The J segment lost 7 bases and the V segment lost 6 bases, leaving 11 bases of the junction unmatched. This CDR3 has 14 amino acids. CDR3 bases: TGTGCCAGCAGGGTGGGACAGTCTTACGGTGGCTACACCTTC. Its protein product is CASRVGQSYGGYTF.

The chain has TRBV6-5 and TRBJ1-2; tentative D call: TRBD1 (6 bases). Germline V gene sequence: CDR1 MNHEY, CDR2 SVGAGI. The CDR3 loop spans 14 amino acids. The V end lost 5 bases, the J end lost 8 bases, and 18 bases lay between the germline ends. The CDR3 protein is CASSPLWGGGGYTF. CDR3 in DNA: TGTGCCAGCAGTCCCCTCTGGGGGGGCGGGGGCTACACCTTC.

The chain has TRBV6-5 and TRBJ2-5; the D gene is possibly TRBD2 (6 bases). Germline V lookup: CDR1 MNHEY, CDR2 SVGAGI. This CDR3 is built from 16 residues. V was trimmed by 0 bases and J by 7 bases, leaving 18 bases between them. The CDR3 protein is CASSYSKWVLAGTQYF. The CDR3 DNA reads TGTGCCAGCAGTTACTCGAAATGGGTACTAGCTGGGACCCAGTACTTC.

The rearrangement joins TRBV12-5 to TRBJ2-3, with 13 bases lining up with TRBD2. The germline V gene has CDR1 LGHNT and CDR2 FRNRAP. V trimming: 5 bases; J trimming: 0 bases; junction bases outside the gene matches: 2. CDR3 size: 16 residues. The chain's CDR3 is CASGTGLAGSTDTQYF. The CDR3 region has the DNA TGTGCTAGTGGTACGGGACTAGCGGGGAGCACAGATACGCAGTATTTT.

The CDR3 bases are TGTGCCAGCAGTCTAACTAGCGGGGGAACCGGTGAGCAGTTCTTC. This gives the protein CASSLTSGGTGEQFF. This chain connects TRBV7-9 to TRBJ2-1, with 11 bases lining up with TRBD2. Losses at the gene ends were 6 bases for V and 9 bases for J; bases not matched to a gene: 10. This CDR3 has 15 residues. Germline CDR1 is SEHNR and CDR2 is FQNEAQ (reference sequence). The complete variable domain, with remaining parts taken from reference TRBV7-9 and TRBJ2-1, reads DTGVSQNPRHKITKRGQNVTFRCDPISEHNRLYWYRQTLGQGPEFLTYFQNEAQLEKSRLLSDRFSAERPKGSFSTLEIQRTEQGDSAMYLCASSLTSGGTGEQFFGPGTRLTVL.

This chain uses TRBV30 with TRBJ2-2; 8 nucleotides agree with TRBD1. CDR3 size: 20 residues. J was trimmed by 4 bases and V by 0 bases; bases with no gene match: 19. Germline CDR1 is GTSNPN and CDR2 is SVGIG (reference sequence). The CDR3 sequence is CAWSVEFTILGQGGTGELFF. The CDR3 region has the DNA TGTGCCTGGAGTGTAGAATTTACAATTTTAGGACAGGGAGGCACCGGGGAGCTGTTTTTT.